What follows are 32 T cell receptor beta chains derived from one specimen sequenced in a study of shared clonotypes between healthy human individuals. Using immunoSEQ multiplex PCR, the repertoire was profiled, and TCRdb retains in-frame clones only, with some absent. The data hold 450,000 to 500,000 clones, with approximately 84% observed a single time. Material: PBMCs. The receptors were gathered from a woman aged 40 to 55 in good health. Some clones in this sample may be carry-over from other donors' samples.

The V and J genes are TRBV7-3 and TRBJ2-6, with D perhaps assigned TRBD1 or TRBD2 (5 bases each). This CDR3 spans 15 amino acids. Trimming stripped 5 bases from V and 2 bases from J, with 10 bases between. Germline CDR1 SGHTA, CDR2 FQGTGA. The CDR3 protein is CASSDRGAGANVLTF. The CDR3 nucleotides are TGTGCCAGCAGCGACAGAGGGGCTGGGGCCAACGTCCTGACTTTC. The full variable domain, rest sourced from reference TRBV7-3 and TRBJ2-6, is GAGVSQTPSNKVTEKGKYVELRCDPISGHTALYWYRQSLGQGPEFLIYFQGTGAADDSGLPNDRFFAVRPEGSVSTLKIQRTERGDSAVYLCASSDRGAGANVLTFGAGSRLTVL.

The genes are TRBV2 and TRBJ1-5, with D unclear. The CDR3 is 14 residues long. Between the trimmed V and J ends, which lost 8 bases and 0 bases, there was a span of 11 bases. Germline V CDR1 and CDR2: SNHLY, FYNNEI. CDR3 amino acids: CASDSGFSNQPQHF. The CDR3 DNA follows: TGTGCCAGCGATTCGGGGTTTAGCAATCAGCCCCAGCATTTT.

The V gene is TRBV28, the J gene TRBJ2-7; 9 bases map to TRBD1. V shed 6 bases, J shed 5 bases, and the junction held 5 bases outside the gene matches. Looked up from germline, CDR1 is MDHEN and CDR2 is SYDVKM. The CDR3 is 13 residues long. The CDR3 reads CASRDRGVDEQYF. CDR3 DNA: TGTGCCAGCAGGGACAGGGGAGTCGACGAGCAGTACTTC.

This clone was counted a few times. The V call is TRBV7-9, the J call TRBJ2-3, with 7 bases matching TRBD1. With 5 bases clipped from V and 2 bases from J, the junction kept 7 bases outside the gene matches. CDR1 and CDR2 (germline): SEHNR, FQNEAQ (reference sequence). CDR3 length: 15 residues. This CDR3 reads CASSPGQTYTDTQYF. The CDR3, as DNA: TGTGCCAGCAGCCCGGGACAGACCTACACAGATACGCAGTATTTT. Full variable domain (missing parts from reference TRBV7-9 and TRBJ2-3): DTGVSQNPRHKITKRGQNVTFRCDPISEHNRLYWYRQTLGQGPEFLTYFQNEAQLEKSRLLSDRFSAERPKGSFSTLEIQRTEQGDSAMYLCASSPGQTYTDTQYFGPGTRLTVL.

The chain has TRBV2 and TRBJ2-3; the D gene is possibly TRBD2 (6 bases). Germline CDR1 SNHLY, CDR2 FYNNEI. The V and J ends lost 6 bases and 5 bases respectively, with 21 bases between them. This CDR3 has 16 amino acids. The CDR3 DNA follows: TGTGCCAGCAGGGACCTTCCAGGGAGGCGGGGAGATACGCAGTATTTT. Its protein product is CASRDLPGRRGDTQYF.

The J gene is TRBJ1-1, the V gene TRBV6-4; no definite D call. The germline V and J ends were trimmed by 5 bases and 0 bases, with 7 bases remaining between them. Germline-derived CDR1 and CDR2 are MRHNA and SNTAGT. This CDR3 contains 13 residues. Written as DNA, the CDR3 is TGTGCCAGCAGTTCACAAATGAACACTGAAGCTTTCTTT. It encodes CASSSQMNTEAFF.

This chain joins TRBV28 and TRBJ2-7; D gene ambiguous. The germline CDR1 and CDR2 sequences are MDHEN and SYDVKM. V lost 3 bases and J lost 5, with 14 bases in between. The CDR3 consists of 14 residues. The CDR3 nucleotides read TGTGCCAGCAGTTTTCACATCCAGGCCCACGAGCAGTACTTC. It translates to CASSFHIQAHEQYF.

This clone was counted a few times. The chain uses TRBV29-1 and TRBJ2-6; D is unresolved. CDR1 is SQVTM, CDR2 ANQGSEA, per germline. The CDR3 has 16 amino acids. Trimming cost V 4 bases and J 0 bases, with 13 bases left between them. CDR3 in DNA: TGCAGCGTTGCACTATGGCGTGACTCTGGGGCCAACGTCCTGACTTTC. It encodes CSVALWRDSGANVLTF.

This clone came up once. The J gene is TRBJ1-3, the V gene TRBV7-3, with D possibly matching TRBD1 (5 bases). The CDR3 length is 15 residues. Germline V gene sequence: CDR1 SGHTA, CDR2 FQGTGA. V lost 5 bases to trimming and J lost 0 bases, with 11 bases between them. DNA of the CDR3: TGTGCCAGCAGCCAGGGACCGAGCTCTGGAAACACCATATATTTT. Its protein is CASSQGPSSGNTIYF.

The rearrangement uses TRBV11-2 and TRBJ2-2; D possibly uses TRBD1 or TRBD2 (5 bases each). The germline V and J ends were trimmed by 1 base and 8 bases, with 26 bases remaining between them. Germline values: CDR1 SGHAT, CDR2 FQNNGV. The CDR3 is 19 residues long. The CDR3 nucleotides are TGTGCCAGCAGCTTAGCTTTCCCTTCCGGGACCCTGAATAGAGGGGAGCTGTTTTTT. Protein sequence: CASSLAFPSGTLNRGELFF.

The V call is TRBV28, the J call TRBJ1-1; possible D gene TRBD1, 5 bases. The CDR3 loop spans 14 amino acids. The germline V gene has CDR1 MDHEN and CDR2 SYDVKM. The V end was cut by 7 bases, the J end by 3 bases, with 15 bases between. In DNA, the CDR3 is TGTGCCAGCAACCCCGCCGGGGCCGACACTGAAGCTTTCTTT. Protein product: CASNPAGADTEAFF.

The genes are TRBV28 and TRBJ2-7, with D tentatively TRBD2 (7 bases). The CDR3 loop spans 17 amino acids. Germline V gene sequence: CDR1 MDHEN, CDR2 SYDVKM. The ends were cut back, 6 bases at V and 1 base at J, with 22 bases in the middle. The CDR3 nucleotides read TGTGCCAGCAGCCTGGGGGGGCTAGCTATCAAGTCCTACGAGCAGTACTTC. This encodes CASSLGGLAIKSYEQYF. Based on the CDR3 plus reference TRBV28 and TRBJ2-7, the full variable domain is DVKVTQSSRYLVKRTGEKVFLECVQDMDHENMFWYRQDPGLGLRLIYFSYDVKMKEKGDIPEGYSVSREKKERFSLILESASTNQTSMYLCASSLGGLAIKSYEQYFGPGTRLTVT.

V is TRBV5-4 and J is TRBJ1-2, with D perhaps matching TRBD1 (6 bases). The germline gives CDR1 SGHNT, CDR2 YYREEE (reference sequence). The V and J ends lost 5 bases and 5 bases respectively, with 16 bases between them. The CDR3 loop spans 14 amino acids. CDR3 bases: TGTGCCAGCAGTATGGCAGGGGCGGGGTATGGCTACACCTTC. It is translated as CASSMAGAGYGYTF.

This rearrangement joins TRBV27 to TRBJ2-5, with 15 nucleotides matching TRBD2. With V trimmed by 4 bases and J by 1 base, 13 bases remained unmatched. CDR3 length equals 20 residues. Germline V gene data show CDR1 as MNHEY and CDR2 as SMNVEV (reference sequence). Written as DNA, the CDR3 is TGTGCCAGCAGTTCCAATGTCTTGGGACTAGCGGGAGGTCTCCAAGAGACCCAGTACTTC. Protein: CASSSNVLGLAGGLQETQYF.

The rearrangement links TRBV5-1 to TRBJ2-2; TRBD2 agrees at 10 bases. Germline V gives CDR1 SGHRS, CDR2 YFSETQ. Unmatched junction bases numbered 3, after V lost 0 bases and J lost 4 bases. The CDR3 sequence is 16 residues long. The chain's CDR3 is CASSLEPSGSTGELFF. CDR3 DNA sequence: TGCGCCAGCAGCTTGGAGCCTAGCGGGAGCACCGGGGAGCTGTTTTTT.

The CDR3 DNA is TGTGCCAGCAGTTTTGGGGAGTCCTACGAGCAGTACTTC. This codes for CASSFGESYEQYF. This chain connects TRBV27 to TRBJ2-7, with a weak D call TRBD2 (5 bases). Trimming took off 3 bases at V and 1 base at J, with 7 bases between the two ends. Germline lookup yields CDR1 MNHEY and CDR2 SMNVEV (reference sequence). The CDR3 sequence is 13 residues long.

With regard to this clone: A read error is the likely source, as a far larger clone sits one nucleotide away. This chain connects TRBV4-3 to TRBJ2-7; tentatively, D is TRBD1 (6 bases). The CDR3 sequence is 15 residues long. Looked up from germline, CDR1 is LGHNA and CDR2 is YSLEER. Trimming removed 0 bases from V and 6 bases from J, with 15 bases in between. The CDR3 protein is CASSQDGQLTREQYF. The CDR3 coding sequence is TGCGCCAGCAGCCAAGACGGACAGTTAACTCGCGAGCAGTACTTC.

The rearrangement joins TRBV15 to TRBJ1-4; 7 bases are a match to TRBD1. The trim removed 0 bases at V and 7 bases at J, leaving 5 bases unmatched. The CDR3 runs to 15 residues. Germline assignment: CDR1 LNHNV and CDR2 YYDKDF (reference sequence). This CDR3 is CATSRDQTGSEKLFF. Written as DNA, the CDR3 is TGTGCCACCAGCAGAGATCAGACAGGGAGTGAAAAACTGTTTTTT.

The V gene is TRBV7-9, the J gene TRBJ1-4; D is uncertain. Trimming took 6 bases from V and 6 from J, leaving 17 bases between them. Germline V gives CDR1 SEHNR, CDR2 FQNEAQ (reference sequence). The CDR3 is 15 residues long. CDR3 nucleotides: TGTGCCAGCAGTTTTGAGGGCCCGGCATATGAAAAACTGTTTTTT. Translation: CASSFEGPAYEKLFF.

The chain carries TRBV7-8 and TRBJ1-1, with D perhaps matching TRBD1 (5 bases). Germline V gene data show CDR1 as SGHVS and CDR2 as FQNEAQ. The ends were cut back, 1 base at V and 4 bases at J, with 16 bases in the middle. This CDR3 has 16 residues. The CDR3 is CASSLGRRRGPTEAFF. Written as DNA, the CDR3 is TGTGCCAGCAGCTTAGGGCGAAGGAGGGGTCCCACTGAAGCTTTCTTT.

The chain is built from TRBV6-5 and TRBJ2-1, with unresolved D. The CDR3 has 14 residues. Germline V gene data show CDR1 as MNHEY and CDR2 as SVGAGI. Between the trimmed V and J ends, which lost 0 bases and 5 bases, there was a span of 8 bases. In DNA form, the CDR3 reads TGTGCCAGCAGTTACTCGACACGGAACAATGAGCAGTTCTTC. It codes for CASSYSTRNNEQFF.

V gene TRBV9 combines with J gene TRBJ2-1; D unresolved. Germline V lookup: CDR1 SGDLS, CDR2 YYNGEE. CDR3 length: 12 amino acids. V shed 2 bases and J shed 10 bases, with 10 bases lying between them. The CDR3 is CASSVQWAEQFF. The CDR3, as DNA: TGTGCCAGCAGCGTGCAGTGGGCGGAGCAGTTCTTC.

The rearrangement links TRBV2 to TRBJ2-5; 8 bases match TRBD1. This CDR3 spans 14 amino acids. Germline assignment: CDR1 SNHLY and CDR2 FYNNEI. V was clipped by 6 bases and J by 1 base; unmatched bases: 4. CDR3 region: CASRGQGPQETQYF. The CDR3 DNA follows: TGTGCCAGCAGAGGACAGGGACCCCAAGAGACCCAGTACTTC.

For this clone: It is likely a read error: a sequence one base away is far more abundant. Different DNA sequences within this sample yield the same CDR3. This chain links TRBV18 with TRBJ1-1, with D possibly being TRBD1 (5 bases). Between the trimmed V and J ends, which lost 5 bases and 8 bases, there was a span of 15 bases. CDR1 and CDR2 from the germline V gene are KGHSH and LQKENI. The CDR3 is made up of 13 amino acids. In DNA form, the CDR3 reads TGTGCCAGCTCAGATGGAAACAGGAGGGAAGCTTTCTTT. Encoded protein: CASSDGNRREAFF.

The chain links TRBV11-2 to TRBJ2-6; a weak D match, TRBD2 (6 bases). Deletions cut 3 bases from V and 0 bases from J, with 12 bases between. Per germline, CDR1 SGHAT and CDR2 FQNNGV. This CDR3 is built from 17 residues. The CDR3 DNA reads TGTGCCAGCAGCTTTTCTAGCGCCCCCTCTGGGGCCAACGTCCTGACTTTC. It encodes CASSFSSAPSGANVLTF.

With regard to this clone: A far bigger clonotype differs at one base, so this is likely a read error. The CDR3 loop reads CASSIDRRNIQCF. For the CDR3, the DNA is TGTGCCAGTAGTATAGACAGGCGGAACATTCAGTGCTTC. The rearrangement uses TRBV19 and TRBJ2-4; unclear D gene. CDR1 is LNHDA, CDR2 SQIVND, per germline (reference sequence). This CDR3 region has 13 residues.

Here the CDR3 DNA reads TGTGCCAGCAGCGTAATGGCAGGTGGGGGCTACGAGCAGTACTTC. Its translation is CASSVMAGGGYEQYF. The gene calls are TRBV9 and TRBJ2-7; D may match TRBD1 or TRBD2 (5 bases each). Germline CDR1 and CDR2: SGDLS and YYNGEE. This CDR3 is 15 amino acids long. Between the trimmed V and J ends, which lost 1 base and 3 bases, there was a span of 14 bases.

Concerning this clone itself: A far larger clone is just one base off, so this is likely a read error. This chain uses TRBV25-1 with TRBJ2-7; TRBD2 matches 7 bases. Germline assignment: CDR1 MGHDK and CDR2 SYGVNS. Germline trimming cut 4 bases from V and 5 bases from J; bases unmatched to any gene: 11. This CDR3 spans 15 amino acids. CDR3 sequence reads: CASSAGLEGVDEQYF. CDR3 nucleotide sequence: TGTGCCAGCAGTGCCGGACTAGAGGGAGTCGACGAGCAGTACTTC.

Notes on this clone: This sequence is one base from a far larger clone and is likely a read error. Other DNA sequences in the same sample also yield this CDR3. The chain employs TRBV28 and TRBJ2-7, with a possible D match to TRBD2 (5 bases). Germline assignment: CDR1 MDHEN and CDR2 SYDVKM. This CDR3 has 14 amino acids. The CDR3 is CASTDGISSYEQYF. In DNA form, the CDR3 reads TGTGCCAGCACCGACGGGATCTCCTCCTACGAGCAGTACTTT.

CDR3 sequence (DNA): TGCGCCAGCAGCCAAGCTTCTAGCGGGAGCTCCTACGAGCAGTACTTC. It specifies CASSQASSGSSYEQYF. V gene TRBV4-1 combines with J gene TRBJ2-7, with TRBD2 matching 10 bases. From germline, CDR1 is MGHRA and CDR2 YSYEKL. V lost 1 base, J lost 0 bases, and 3 bases stayed unmatched. The CDR3 extends over 16 amino acids.

The V gene is TRBV10-3, the J gene TRBJ2-7; 7 bases fit TRBD2. The germline gives CDR1 ENHRY, CDR2 SYGVKD. V trimming: 3 bases; J trimming: 0 bases; junction bases outside the gene matches: 5. The CDR3 is 15 amino acids. DNA for the CDR3: TGTGCCATCAGTGAATCTCTAGCGGTCTCCTACGAGCAGTACTTC. It translates to CAISESLAVSYEQYF.

The V gene is TRBV5-1, the J gene TRBJ1-2; 9 bases fit TRBD1. Per the germline V gene, CDR1 is SGHRS and CDR2 is YFSETQ. The CDR3 totals 15 residues. J lost 7 bases, V lost 0 bases, and 7 bases had no gene match. For the CDR3, the DNA is TGCGCCAGCAGCTTGGCTGGGACAGGGTTGGTTGGCTACACCTTC. Translated, it gives CASSLAGTGLVGYTF.